This TCR beta chain stems from a study of T-cell reconstitution after alpha-beta-depleted transplantation in children. Trimming removed 1 base at V and 4 bases at J, with 14 bases between. The CDR3 is made up of 15 amino acids. CDR1 SGHRS and CDR2 YFSETQ come from the germline V gene. During its preparation, the TCRbeta library received unique molecular identifiers. A single record per CDR3 protein comes from TCRdb applying MiXCR to the PCR reads. Of approximately 400,000 distinct CDR3 sequences in the sample, roughly 10% are singletons; the top ten hold approximately 5%. This clonotype turned up a few times.

The sample here was PBMCs from the stem cell graft donor, taken from the stem cell graft. This chain joins TRBV5-1 and TRBJ2-5; D is ambiguous. The clonotype was recovered from a human donor who donated a stem cell graft to a child with acute myeloid leukemia. CDR3 residues: CASSLYNGYGETQYF. The DNA for the CDR3 is TGCGCCAGCAGCTTGTATAACGGGTACGGAGAGACCCAGTACTTC. The whole variable domain, remainder taken from reference TRBV5-1 and TRBJ2-5, is KAGVTQTPRYLIKTRGQQVTLSCSPISGHRSVSWYQQTPGQGLQFLFEYFSETQRNKGNFPGRFSGRQFSNSRSEMNVSTLELGDSALYLCASSLYNGYGETQYFGPGTRLLVL.